A selection of T cell receptor beta chains follows, all from one sample in a study of cytomegalovirus exposure and HLA in healthy donors. Data came from immunoSEQ multiplex PCR; TCRdb stores just in-frame clones and leaves some out. The repertoire includes approximately 200,000 clones, 80% to 90% of them detected once, and around an eighth sits in the top ten. What was sequenced was PBMCs. These receptors were collected from a woman aged 25 to 39 in good health and CMV-seropositive. CDR3s include the opening cysteine and the closing phenylalanine or tryptophan. Fields, in order: clone size, V gene, J gene, D gene, CDR3 protein, CDR3 DNA. A D gene is named only where the DNA matches it firmly. Not all rows give a size; the values are once, few, many and, for expanded clones, a class.

NA	TRBV5-6	TRBJ2-3	TRBD2	CATQLAGGPTDTQYF	TGTGCCACCCAATTAGCGGGAGGGCCCACAGATACGCAGTATTTT
NA	TRBV6-5	TRBJ2-7	TRBD2	CASSYLLAGVGYEQYF	TGTGCCAGCAGTTACTTGCTAGCGGGAGTGGGGTACGAGCAGTACTTC
few	TRBV29-1	TRBJ1-2	NA	CSVTEGYGYTF	TGCAGCGTCACGGAGGGGTATGGCTACACCTTC
NA	TRBV19	TRBJ2-2	NA	CASSIPSNTGELFF	TGTGCCAGTAGTATCCCCTCGAACACCGGGGAGCTGTTTTTT
NA	TRBV29-1	TRBJ2-1	TRBD2	CSVEGGVTSGDYNEQFF	TGCAGCGTTGAGGGCGGGGTGACTAGCGGAGACTACAATGAGCAGTTCTTC
NA	TRBV6-5	TRBJ2-7	TRBD2	CASKVAGGPYEQYF	TGTGCCAGCAAAGTAGCGGGAGGGCCCTACGAGCAGTACTTC
once	TRBV11-2	TRBJ2-7	NA	CASSLVIAAGDYEQYF	TGTGCCAGCAGCTTAGTAATAGCGGCGGGCGACTACGAGCAGTACTTC
NA	TRBV19	TRBJ2-1	TRBD2	CASTRVAGGPYNEQFF	TGTGCCAGTACCCGGGTAGCGGGAGGGCCCTACAATGAGCAGTTCTTC
once	TRBV4-2	TRBJ2-2	NA	CASSQEGTKYTGELFF	TGTGCCAGCAGCCAAGAGGGGACAAAATACACCGGGGAGCTGTTTTTT
NA	TRBV11-2	TRBJ2-5	NA	CASSPNMGGGETQYF	TGTGCCAGCAGCCCCAATATGGGGGGAGGAGAGACCCAGTACTTC
NA	TRBV7-9	TRBJ1-1	NA	CASLLQGNTEAFF	TGTGCCAGCCTATTACAGGGGAACACTGAAGCTTTCTTT
NA	TRBV10-3	TRBJ1-2	TRBD1	CAISRTGGVSNYGYTF	TGTGCCATCAGTCGGACAGGGGGCGTCTCTAACTATGGCTACACCTTC
NA	TRBV18	TRBJ1-1	NA	CASSSTGSGTEAFF	TGTGCCAGCTCAAGTACAGGGTCTGGCACTGAAGCTTTCTTT